One sample yielded the 29 T cell receptor beta chains listed below, sequenced in a study of T cell changes during pregnancy in multiple sclerosis. TCRdb keeps only in-frame clones here, not all; method: immunoSEQ multiplex PCR. The sample contains about 49,000 clones, nearly 90% of which appear only once. Sequencing was performed on peripheral blood, taken after pregnancy. These receptors were collected from a female donor in good health, enrolled as a control in a pregnancy study.

The chain joins TRBV19 to TRBJ1-6; 10 nucleotides match TRBD1. The junction had 2 bases not matched to a gene; V was cut back by 8 bases and J by 1 base. The CDR3 loop spans 15 amino acids. Germline CDR1 is LNHDA and CDR2 is SQIVND (reference sequence). The CDR3, as DNA: TGTGCCAGTGGGGACAGGGGATCCTATAATTCACCCCTCCACTTT. Translating it yields CASGDRGSYNSPLHF.

The chain uses TRBV15 and TRBJ2-3, with D unclear. The CDR3 length is 15 residues. The germline CDR1 and CDR2 sequences are LNHNV and YYDKDF (reference sequence). The V and J ends lost 0 bases and 5 bases respectively, with 12 bases between them. CDR3 DNA: TGTGCCACCAGCAGAGATGCGCGCCCCGTAGATACGCAGTATTTT. It translates to CATSRDARPVDTQYF.

This clone was recorded only once. The rearrangement links TRBV7-2 to TRBJ1-2, with a weak D call TRBD1 (6 bases). V was clipped by 8 bases and J by 6 bases, with 25 bases between them. The CDR3 spans 16 residues. CDR1 and CDR2 from the germline V gene are SGHTA and FQGNSA. This CDR3 is CASQPRGGAGKDGYTF. The CDR3 DNA reads as TGTGCCAGCCAACCCCGGGGGGGGGCAGGAAAGGATGGCTACACCTTC. The entire variable domain, with the rest obtained from reference TRBV7-2 and TRBJ1-2, is as follows: GAGVSQSPSNKVTEKGKDVELRCDPISGHTALYWYRQSLGQGLEFLIYFQGNSAPDKSGLPSDRFSAERTGGSVSTLTIQRTQQEDSAVYLCASQPRGGAGKDGYTFGSGTRLTVV.

The chain has TRBV7-8 and TRBJ1-6, with 8 bases matching TRBD1. Looked up from germline, CDR1 is SGHVS and CDR2 is FQNEAQ. The CDR3 is made up of 18 amino acids. J was trimmed by 4 bases and V by 6 bases; bases with no gene match: 14. CDR3 sequence: CASRGQEKGGIYNSPLHF. The CDR3 DNA follows: TGTGCCAGCAGGGGACAGGAAAAAGGGGGGATTTATAATTCACCCCTCCACTTT. Full variable domain (remainder filled in from reference TRBV7-8 and TRBJ1-6): GAGVSQSPRYKVAKRGQDVALRCDPISGHVSLFWYQQALGQGPEFLTYFQNEAQLDKSGLPSDRFFAERPEGSVSTLKIQRTQQEDSAVYLCASRGQEKGGIYNSPLHFGNGTRLTVT.

The genes are TRBV15 and TRBJ2-7; the match to TRBD2 covers 8 bases. Germline V gene data show CDR1 as LNHNV and CDR2 as YYDKDF (reference sequence). This CDR3 region has 16 residues. V gave up 1 base and J gave up 3 bases; unmatched junction bases: 8. CDR3 coding DNA: TGTGCCACCAGCAGAGGTCCTCCGGGGGGGCTCTACGAGCAGTACTTC. Translation: CATSRGPPGGLYEQYF.

V usage is TRBV20-1 and J usage is TRBJ2-1; the D is unclear. Germline V gene sequence: CDR1 DFQATT, CDR2 SNEGSKA (reference sequence). V was shortened by 6 bases and J by 10 bases, with 10 bases between the two germline ends. The CDR3 length is 10 residues. The CDR3 loop is CSALIIEQFF. The CDR3 DNA sequence: TGCAGTGCGCTAATTATCGAGCAGTTCTTC.

This rearrangement joins TRBV20-1 to TRBJ2-7, with D possibly matching TRBD2 (5 bases). The V end was cut by 6 bases, the J end by 1 base, with 7 bases between. Germline CDR1 is DFQATT and CDR2 is SNEGSKA (reference sequence). CDR3 length: 11 amino acids. CDR3 loop: CSAGGSYEQYF. CDR3 bases: TGCAGTGCGGGCGGGTCCTACGAGCAGTACTTC.

V gene TRBV28 combines with J gene TRBJ2-5, with 8 positions matching TRBD1. Germline CDR1 reads MDHEN; CDR2 reads SYDVKM. The CDR3 runs to 15 residues. J was trimmed by 1 base and V by 5 bases; bases with no gene match: 6. CDR3 coding DNA: TGTGCCAGCAGTCCCAGGGGGCGCCCCCAAGAGACCCAGTACTTC. Amino acid sequence: CASSPRGRPQETQYF.

The chain carries TRBV2 and TRBJ2-7, with 7 nucleotides matching TRBD1. V trimming: 4 bases; J trimming: 6 bases; junction bases outside the gene matches: 3. CDR1 and CDR2 from the germline V gene are SNHLY and FYNNEI. The CDR3 runs to 12 residues. The DNA for the CDR3 is TGTGCCAGCAGTGGGACAGGCCCCGAGCAGTACTTC. It yields the protein CASSGTGPEQYF.

V and J are TRBV6-4 and TRBJ1-5, with 8 bases matching TRBD1. V was clipped by 6 bases and J by 8 bases; unmatched bases: 9. CDR3 size: 14 residues. Germline CDR1 is MRHNA and CDR2 is SNTAGT. The CDR3 nucleotides are TGTGCCAGCAGGGAAGGGACAGGCGGGGAGCCCCAGCATTTT. Translation gives CASREGTGGEPQHF.

This clone was detected only once. This rearrangement joins TRBV29-1 to TRBJ2-7, with 7 bases matching TRBD2. V was pared by 7 bases and J by 3 bases, with 18 bases of the junction left unmatched. There are 16 residues in the CDR3. CDR1 is SQVTM and CDR2 is ANQGSEA in the germline V gene. The CDR3 nucleotides are TGCAGCGCCACACAGGCTGGGGAGGGGAAAAGCTACGAGCAGTACTTC. Translated: CSATQAGEGKSYEQYF.

V is TRBV28 and J is TRBJ1-1; the D gene is possibly TRBD1 (6 bases). CDR1 is MDHEN, CDR2 SYDVKM, per germline. Trimming pared 5 bases from V and 1 base from J, leaving 14 bases between. The CDR3 loop spans 15 amino acids. CDR3 region: CASSPQRTANTEAFF. The DNA for the CDR3 is TGTGCCAGCAGTCCCCAGAGGACAGCGAACACTGAAGCTTTCTTT.

This chain links TRBV5-4 with TRBJ2-7, with 10 bases lining up with TRBD2. This CDR3 is built from 14 residues. Looked up from germline, CDR1 is SGHNT and CDR2 is YYREEE (reference sequence). V gave up 4 bases and J gave up 3 bases; unmatched junction bases: 4. This CDR3 is CASSPGLADYEQYF. CDR3 coding DNA: TGTGCCAGCAGCCCCGGACTAGCGGACTACGAGCAGTACTTC.

This clone is a singleton in its sample. The chain has TRBV7-3 and TRBJ2-1; the match to TRBD2 covers 8 bases. This CDR3 is built from 15 residues. Trimming at V came to 0 bases and at J to 8 bases, leaving 6 bases not matched to a gene. CDR1 and CDR2 (germline): SGHTA, FQGTGA. CDR3: CASSLTGGRSDEQFF. CDR3 nucleotides: TGTGCCAGCAGCTTAACCGGCGGGAGGTCCGATGAGCAGTTCTTC.

The chain joins TRBV4-3 to TRBJ1-4, with 11 bases fitting TRBD1. V was pared by 3 bases and J by 6 bases, with 15 bases of the junction left unmatched. The CDR3 loop spans 19 amino acids. The germline V gene encodes CDR1 LGHNA and CDR2 YSLEER. The CDR3, as DNA: TGCGCCAGCAGCCAGGAATGGACAGGGGGCCCGGACGATCATGAAAAACTGTTTTTT. This codes for CASSQEWTGGPDDHEKLFF.

The chain joins TRBV15 to TRBJ1-2, with TRBD1 identical over 9 bases. This CDR3 comprises 14 residues. The J segment lost 7 bases and the V segment lost 3 bases, leaving 6 bases of the junction unmatched. Germline CDR1 and CDR2: LNHNV and YYDKDF (reference sequence). CDR3 protein: CATSRSGQGFGYTF. DNA of the CDR3: TGTGCCACCAGCAGGTCGGGACAGGGCTTTGGCTACACCTTC.

This clone occurred once. The chain uses TRBV9 and TRBJ2-5; the D is unclear. Germline CDR1 reads SGDLS; CDR2 reads YYNGEE. V gave up 0 bases and J gave up 5 bases, with 8 bases separating them. This CDR3 has 13 residues. The CDR3 loop reads CASSVAPRETQYF. The DNA of the CDR3 is TGTGCCAGCAGCGTAGCTCCCAGGGAGACCCAGTACTTC.

The chain has TRBV4-3 and TRBJ2-7; a weak D match, TRBD1 (6 bases). V was cut by 1 base and J by 2 bases, with 15 bases left in between. CDR1 is LGHNA and CDR2 is YSLEER in the germline V gene. This CDR3 is built from 16 residues. CDR3 loop: CASSQVPGAAPYEQYF. CDR3 coding DNA: TGCGCCAGCAGCCAAGTACCAGGGGCCGCCCCCTACGAGCAGTACTTC.

The gene calls are TRBV6-5 and TRBJ2-7; 9 nucleotides match TRBD2. CDR1 is MNHEY and CDR2 is SVGAGI in the germline V gene. The CDR3 is made up of 15 amino acids. J was trimmed by 2 bases and V by 0 bases; bases with no gene match: 2. The CDR3 coding sequence is TGTGCCAGCAGTTACTCGGCTAGCGGGGCCTACGAGCAGTACTTC. Protein sequence: CASSYSASGAYEQYF.

The V and J genes are TRBV4-1 and TRBJ2-5, with D possibly being TRBD2 (6 bases). V was shortened by 1 base and J by 1 base, with 13 bases between the two germline ends. This CDR3 is built from 16 residues. Germline lookup yields CDR1 MGHRA and CDR2 YSYEKL. CDR3 region: CASSQVSGRAQETQYF. The CDR3 DNA follows: TGCGCCAGCAGCCAAGTTTCCGGGAGAGCCCAAGAGACCCAGTACTTC.

The rearrangement links TRBV28 to TRBJ2-3; 7 bases are shared with TRBD2. The J segment lost 4 bases and the V segment lost 6 bases, leaving 10 bases of the junction unmatched. This CDR3 comprises 15 residues. CDR1 MDHEN and CDR2 SYDVKM come from the germline V gene. CDR3: CASSGSAGSPDTQYF. The CDR3 coding sequence is TGTGCCAGCAGCGGATCAGCGGGATCACCAGATACGCAGTATTTT.

The J gene is TRBJ2-7, the V gene TRBV7-9, with D perhaps matching TRBD1 (5 bases). CDR1 and CDR2 from the germline V gene are SEHNR and FQNEAQ (reference sequence). Trimming pared 4 bases from V and 6 bases from J, leaving 19 bases between. The CDR3 runs to 15 residues. The CDR3 is CASSSLGQGLGEQYF. The CDR3 DNA reads TGTGCCAGCAGCTCCCTCGGGCAGGGTTTGGGCGAGCAGTACTTC.

Only one count was recorded for this clone. The chain employs TRBV6-1 and TRBJ2-7; D gene ambiguous. Germline V gene data show CDR1 as MNHNS and CDR2 as SASEGT. The CDR3 spans 15 residues. V was shortened by 0 bases and J by 4 bases, with 13 bases between the two germline ends. The CDR3 here is CASSEAGTRGYEQYF. The CDR3 coding sequence is TGTGCCAGCAGTGAAGCAGGCACCCGAGGATACGAGCAGTACTTC.

The chain recombines TRBV28 with TRBJ2-7; 10 nucleotides line up with TRBD2. The CDR3 contains 16 residues. Germline CDR1 MDHEN, CDR2 SYDVKM. V shed 8 bases, J shed 4 bases, and the junction held 14 bases outside the gene matches. The CDR3 nucleotides are TGTGCCAGCCTAAAAGCCGGGACTAGCGTGTTATACGAGCAGTACTTC. The encoded protein is CASLKAGTSVLYEQYF.

The chain is built from TRBV4-2 and TRBJ2-1; TRBD2 agrees at 8 bases. The germline V gene has CDR1 LGHNA and CDR2 YNFKEQ. V lost 1 base to trimming and J lost 9 bases; unmatched junction nucleotides: 5. The CDR3 is 14 amino acids. CDR3 nucleotide sequence: TGTGCCAGCAGCCAAGCGGGGGGGCAGGGTGAGCAGTTCTTC. It codes for CASSQAGGQGEQFF.

J is TRBJ2-5 and V is TRBV18; no clear D gene. The CDR3 is 12 amino acids. V shed 5 bases and J shed 2 bases, with 6 bases lying between them. CDR1 KGHSH and CDR2 LQKENI come from the germline V gene. The CDR3 loop reads CASSVSQETQYF. The CDR3 DNA sequence: TGTGCCAGCTCAGTATCTCAAGAGACCCAGTACTTC.

The rearrangement uses TRBV5-1 and TRBJ2-2, with a possible D match to TRBD1 (6 bases). In germline, CDR1 is SGHRS, CDR2 YFSETQ. V was trimmed by 0 bases and J by 2 bases, leaving 11 bases between them. This CDR3 is 16 amino acids long. The DNA for the CDR3 is TGCGCCAGCAGCTTGGCACCAGGGGTAAACACCGGGGAGCTGTTTTTT. Its translation is CASSLAPGVNTGELFF.

The table lists this clone with a few counts. The chain recombines TRBV5-6 with TRBJ2-7, with D hard to call. Per the germline V gene, CDR1 is SGHDT and CDR2 is YYEEEE. V lost 2 bases to trimming and J lost 4 bases, with 10 bases between them. The CDR3 covers 13 residues. CDR3 residues: CASSFGRYYEQYF. CDR3 sequence (DNA): TGTGCCAGCAGCTTTGGCAGGTATTACGAGCAGTACTTC. Looking up the rest from reference TRBV5-6 and TRBJ2-7 gives the full variable domain: DAGVTQSPTHLIKTRGQQVTLRCSPKSGHDTVSWYQQALGQGPQFIFQYYEEEERQRGNFPDRFSGHQFPNYSSELNVNALLLGDSALYLCASSFGRYYEQYFGPGTRLTVT.

The chain links TRBV6-1 to TRBJ1-2; 7 nucleotides line up with TRBD1. The J segment lost 8 bases and the V segment lost 3 bases, leaving 15 bases of the junction unmatched. Germline V gives CDR1 MNHNS, CDR2 SASEGT. The CDR3 consists of 16 residues. The CDR3 DNA reads TGTGCCAGCAGTGATCCGGTCATAAAGGGGGCTAAAGGCTACACCTTC. Protein sequence: CASSDPVIKGAKGYTF.